These T cell receptor beta chains were read from a single sample in a study of graft-versus-host responses after intestinal transplantation. Antigens for these TCRs are unknown. The assay was immunoSEQ multiplex PCR, and TCRdb's table has in-frame clones only and misses some. Counted here are 90,000 to 95,000 clones, around nine tenths occurring once; the ten biggest clones make up roughly 5.5%. The material was unstimulated CD8+ T cells sorted from spleen or lymph node cells, obtained before intestinal transplant. Receptors were obtained from a human donor who received an intestinal transplant. Each CDR3 is given with its conserved first and last residue. D genes are given only for firm matches. Clone size is stated in some rows and not others, as once, few, many or a class when expanded.

>TRBJ1-6|few|NA|TRBV10-3|17
TGTGCCATCAGTGAGGTAAAGGCGGACCCATATGGTTCACCCCTCCACTTT
CAISEVKADPYGSPLHF
>TRBJ1-3|NA|NA|TRBV30|13
TGTGCCTGGGCGGGCGGGGGCAAAAACACCATATATTTT
CAWAGGGKNTIYF
>TRBJ1-2|once|NA|TRBV6-5|15
TGTGCCAGCAGTTGGACCACAGGGTATACCTATGGCTACACCTTC
CASSWTTGYTYGYTF
>TRBJ1-5|once|NA|TRBV4-1|15
TGCGCCAGCAGCCAGGTTCTAAGGGACAATCAGCCCCAGCATTTT
CASSQVLRDNQPQHF
>TRBJ2-7|NA|NA|TRBV6-1|15
TGTGCCAGCAGTGAAATCGGCTTTGCTAGTGCCGAGCAGTACTTC
CASSEIGFASAEQYF
>TRBJ2-5|NA|NA|TRBV28|15
TGTGCCAGCAGTTTCACAGGCCGGGGAGTAAAGACCCAGTACTTC
CASSFTGRGVKTQYF
>TRBJ1-3|NA|NA|TRBV6-5|16
TGTGCCAGCAGTTACAGGGGCCTAAGCTCTGGAAACACCATATATTTT
CASSYRGLSSGNTIYF
>TRBJ2-7|once|TRBD1|TRBV6-1|14
TGTGCCAGCAGTGGGACAGGGGGTCCCTACGAGCAGTACTTC
CASSGTGGPYEQYF
>TRBJ1-4|few|NA|TRBV6-6|13
TGTGCCAGCACGGGAGAGCGGGCTGAAAAACTGTTTTTT
CASTGERAEKLFF
>TRBJ2-3|NA|NA|TRBV6-1|16
TGTGCCAGCAGTGAACTTGACGGGGCTAGCACAGATACGCAGTATTTT
CASSELDGASTDTQYF
>TRBJ2-1|NA|NA|TRBV27|14
TGTGCCAGCAGTTTACTAGCTTCCTTCAATGAGCAGTTCTTC
CASSLLASFNEQFF
>TRBJ2-7|NA|TRBD2|TRBV28|14
TGTGCCAGCAGGTGGACTAGCGGGAGCCACGAGCAGTACTTC
CASRWTSGSHEQYF
>TRBJ1-3|NA|NA|TRBV6-5|12
TGTGCCAGCAGTCTTATTGGAAACACCATATATTTT
CASSLIGNTIYF
>TRBJ1-2|NA|NA|TRBV27|16
TGTGCCAGCAGTCACCTCCCTAGGGGAGGGTTCTATGGCTACACCTTC
CASSHLPRGGFYGYTF
>TRBJ2-7|few|TRBD1|TRBV4-2|16
TGTGCCAGCAGCCAAGAGGGGACAGGGGCGTCCTACGAGCAGTACTTC
CASSQEGTGASYEQYF
>TRBJ2-3|once|NA|TRBV14|15
TGTGCCAGCAGTTTGTGGCAGGGAGGTATAGATACGCAGTATTTT
CASSLWQGGIDTQYF
>TRBJ1-3|NA|NA|TRBV7-6|16
TGTGCCAGCAGCCCTACGGGGCTATCGGATGGAAACACCATATATTTT
CASSPTGLSDGNTIYF
>TRBJ1-1|NA|TRBD1|TRBV5-5|15
TGTGCCAGCAGCCGCCTACAGGGGGCGGCCACTGAAGCTTTCTTT
CASSRLQGAATEAFF
>TRBJ2-3|NA|NA|TRBV6-5|14
TGTGCCAGCAGTTTCCGAGCTGGAACAGATACGCAGTATTTT
CASSFRAGTDTQYF
>TRBJ1-5|NA|TRBD1|TRBV7-9|15
TGTGCCAGCAGCTTTGTCGGACAGGGACTCCAGCCCCAGCATTTT
CASSFVGQGLQPQHF
>TRBJ2-7|NA|TRBD2|TRBV6-5|13
TGTGCCAGCAGCCCTAGCGGGTATGACGAGCAGTACTTC
CASSPSGYDEQYF
>TRBJ2-2|NA|NA|TRBV10-3|15
TGTGCCATCAGCCGGGAGAACGGGGAATGGGGGGAGCTGTTTTTT
CAISRENGEWGELFF
>TRBJ1-3|NA|NA|TRBV5-4|15
TGTGCCAGCAGCATCGACACTAACTCTGGAAACACCATATATTTT
CASSIDTNSGNTIYF
>TRBJ2-1|NA|NA|TRBV18|16
TGTGCCAGCTCACCATGGACCCTGTTCCGGGACAATGAGCAGTTCTTC
CASSPWTLFRDNEQFF
>TRBJ2-5|NA|TRBD1|TRBV27|14
TGTGCCAGCAGTGGGACAGGGGGCTTGGAGACCCAGTACTTC
CASSGTGGLETQYF
>TRBJ1-5|NA|TRBD1|TRBV6-5|14
TGTGCCAGCAGTTACTCGCAGGGGGAACAGCCCCAGCATTTT
CASSYSQGEQPQHF
>TRBJ2-1|NA|NA|TRBV6-5|13
TGTGCCAGCAGTTTGTCGCCGCTCAATGAGCAGTTCTTC
CASSLSPLNEQFF
>TRBJ2-7|NA|NA|TRBV11-2|14
TGTGCCAGCAGCGTCGGTGCCGGGACCTACGAGCAGTACTTC
CASSVGAGTYEQYF
>TRBJ2-3|NA|NA|TRBV5-1|17
TGCGCCAGCAGCTTAACTGGAGTTCCACCTCAAACAGATACGCAGTATTTT
CASSLTGVPPQTDTQYF
>TRBJ2-1|few|TRBD2|TRBV27|14
TGTGCCAGCCGAGCGGGTAGCGGGAGAGATGAGCAGTTCTTC
CASRAGSGRDEQFF
>TRBJ2-3|NA|TRBD2|TRBV27|16
TGTGCCAGCAGCCTTCTAGCGGGGGCTTACACAGATACGCAGTATTTT
CASSLLAGAYTDTQYF
>TRBJ2-7|NA|NA|TRBV6-1|14
TGTGCCAGCAGTGAATGGCGGAGCTCCTACGAGCAGTACTTC
CASSEWRSSYEQYF
>TRBJ2-5|NA|NA|TRBV2|13
TGTGCCAGCAGTGACTATGGCTTTGAGACCCAGTACTTC
CASSDYGFETQYF
>TRBJ1-6|NA|TRBD1|TRBV28|15
TGTGCCAGCAGTCAACAGGGGGCCTATAATTCACCCCTCCACTTT
CASSQQGAYNSPLHF